The T cell receptor (beta chain) described here comes from a study of T cells in Graves' hyperthyroidism and ophthalmopathy. Study context: Peripheral blood was obtained at initial diagnosis, preceding any treatment.

TCR beta CDR3 region amplification was performed from RNA transcripts. With the HTBI primer set, the TCR CDR3 went through a first round of RT-PCR. TCRdb redid the calling of the multiplex PCR reads with MiXCR, one entry per CDR3 protein. The table shows a few hundred thousand distinct CDR3 sequences, with 21% occurring only once. V was pared by 6 bases and J by 3 bases, with 14 bases between. This CDR3 contains 15 residues. Germline V CDR1 and CDR2: MNHEY, SMNVEV (reference sequence). Diagnoses rested on clinical symptoms, serum thyroxine and TRAb, thyroid ultrasound and orbital computed tomography. Study-wide results and limits: Within blood appeared most thyroid clonotypes that had expanded above 0.001.

This clonotype was found a few times. Its antigen is unknown. The sequenced sample was blood. The chain carries TRBV27 and TRBJ2-2, with D perhaps given as TRBD1 or TRBD2 (5 bases each). The TCR was taken from a woman between 50 and 59 years old with Graves' hyperthyroidism. CDR3 bases: TGTGCCAGCAGGCGACAAGGGGAGTACACCGGGGAGCTGTTTTTT. Its translation is CASRRQGEYTGELFF.